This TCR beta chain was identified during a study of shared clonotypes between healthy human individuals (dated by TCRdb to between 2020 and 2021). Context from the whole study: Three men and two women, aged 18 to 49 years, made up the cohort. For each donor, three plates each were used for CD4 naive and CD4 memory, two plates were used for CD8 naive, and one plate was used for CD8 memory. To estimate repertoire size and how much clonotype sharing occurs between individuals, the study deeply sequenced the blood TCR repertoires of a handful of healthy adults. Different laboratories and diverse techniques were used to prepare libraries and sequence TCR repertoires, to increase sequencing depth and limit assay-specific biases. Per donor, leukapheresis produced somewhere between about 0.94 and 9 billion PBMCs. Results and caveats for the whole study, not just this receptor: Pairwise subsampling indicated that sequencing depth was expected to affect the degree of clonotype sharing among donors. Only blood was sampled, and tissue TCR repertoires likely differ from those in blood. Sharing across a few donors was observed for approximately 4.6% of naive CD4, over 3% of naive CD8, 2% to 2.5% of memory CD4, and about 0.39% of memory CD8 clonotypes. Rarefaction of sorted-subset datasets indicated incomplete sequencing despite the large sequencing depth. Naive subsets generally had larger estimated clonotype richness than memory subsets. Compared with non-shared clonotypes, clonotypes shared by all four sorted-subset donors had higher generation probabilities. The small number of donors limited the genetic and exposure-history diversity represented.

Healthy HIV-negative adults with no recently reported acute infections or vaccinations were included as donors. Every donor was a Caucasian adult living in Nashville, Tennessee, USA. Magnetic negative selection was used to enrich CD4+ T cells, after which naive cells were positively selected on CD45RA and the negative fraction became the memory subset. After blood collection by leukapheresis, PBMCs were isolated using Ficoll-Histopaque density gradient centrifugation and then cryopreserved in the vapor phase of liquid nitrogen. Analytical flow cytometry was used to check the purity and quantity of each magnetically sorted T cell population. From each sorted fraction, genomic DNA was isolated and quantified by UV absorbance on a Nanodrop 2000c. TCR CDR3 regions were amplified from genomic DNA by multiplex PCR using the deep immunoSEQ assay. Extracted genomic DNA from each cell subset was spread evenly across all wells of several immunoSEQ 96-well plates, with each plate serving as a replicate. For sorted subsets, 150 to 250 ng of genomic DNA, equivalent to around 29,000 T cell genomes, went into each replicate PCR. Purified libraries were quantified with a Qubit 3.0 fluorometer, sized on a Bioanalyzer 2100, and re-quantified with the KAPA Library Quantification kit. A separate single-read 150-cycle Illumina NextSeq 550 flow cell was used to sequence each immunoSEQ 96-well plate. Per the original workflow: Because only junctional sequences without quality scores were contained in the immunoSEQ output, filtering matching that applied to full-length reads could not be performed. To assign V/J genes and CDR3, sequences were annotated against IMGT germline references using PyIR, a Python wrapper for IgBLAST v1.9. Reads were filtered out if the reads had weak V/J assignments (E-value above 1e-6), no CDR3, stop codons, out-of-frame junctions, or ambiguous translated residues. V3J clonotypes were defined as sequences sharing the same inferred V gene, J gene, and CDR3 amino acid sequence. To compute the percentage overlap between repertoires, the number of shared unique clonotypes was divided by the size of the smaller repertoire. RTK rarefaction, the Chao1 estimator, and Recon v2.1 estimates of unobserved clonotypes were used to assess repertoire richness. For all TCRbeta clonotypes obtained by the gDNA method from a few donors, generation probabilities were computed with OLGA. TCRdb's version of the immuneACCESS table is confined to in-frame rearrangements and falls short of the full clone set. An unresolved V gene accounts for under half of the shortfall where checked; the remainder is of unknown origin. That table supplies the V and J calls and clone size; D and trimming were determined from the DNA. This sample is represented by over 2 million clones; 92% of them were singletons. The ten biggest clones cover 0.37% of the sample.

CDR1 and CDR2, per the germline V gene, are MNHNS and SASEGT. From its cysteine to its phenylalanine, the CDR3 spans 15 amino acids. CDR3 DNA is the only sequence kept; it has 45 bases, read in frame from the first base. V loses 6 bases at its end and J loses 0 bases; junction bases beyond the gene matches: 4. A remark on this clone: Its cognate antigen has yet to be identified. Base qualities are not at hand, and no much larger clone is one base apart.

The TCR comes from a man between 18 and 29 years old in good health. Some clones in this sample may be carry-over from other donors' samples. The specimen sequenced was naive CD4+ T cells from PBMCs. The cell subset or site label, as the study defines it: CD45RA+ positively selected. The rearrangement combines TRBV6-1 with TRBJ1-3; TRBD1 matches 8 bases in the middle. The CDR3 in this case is CASRPGQVSGNTIYF. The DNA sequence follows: TGTGCCAGCAGGCCGGGACAGGTCTCTGGAAACACCATATATTTT.